The 17 T cell receptor beta chains listed next were all sequenced from one sample in a study of control samples from healthy donors and cancer patients. Assay used: immunoSEQ multiplex PCR; TCRdb lists only in-frame clones, some missing. The data hold over 200,000 clones, with 82% observed a single time. The sequenced sample was PBMCs. The source of these receptors is a woman in her fifties or sixties with lung cancer.

This clone was observed a handful of times. This chain links TRBV10-3 with TRBJ1-1, with unresolved D. Germline V gives CDR1 ENHRY, CDR2 SYGVKD. Deletions cut 8 bases from V and 2 bases from J, with 12 bases between. This CDR3 region has 13 residues. CDR3 coding DNA: TGTGCCATCTCTTTTGGAGGAAACACTGAAGCTTTCTTT. This codes for CAISFGGNTEAFF.

The V call is TRBV30, the J call TRBJ1-3; 8 positions match TRBD1. The CDR3 has 14 amino acids. With 5 bases clipped from V and 1 base from J, the junction kept 4 bases outside the gene matches. Germline lookup yields CDR1 GTSNPN and CDR2 SVGIG (reference sequence). This CDR3 reads CAWHRGSSGNTIYF. The DNA for the CDR3 is TGTGCCTGGCACAGGGGGAGTTCTGGAAACACCATATATTTT.

The rearrangement uses TRBV9 and TRBJ1-2, with 10 bases lining up with TRBD1. Losses at the gene ends were 0 bases for V and 6 bases for J; bases not matched to a gene: 8. The CDR3 sequence is 16 residues long. Germline CDR1 SGDLS, CDR2 YYNGEE. In nucleotides, the CDR3 is TGTGCCAGCAGCGTAGCCGCGGGGGGACAGGGGAATGGCTACACCTTC. This codes for CASSVAAGGQGNGYTF.

The chain employs TRBV4-1 and TRBJ1-6; D possibly corresponds to TRBD1 (5 bases). V gave up 7 bases and J gave up 7 bases, with 14 bases separating them. The germline V gene has CDR1 MGHRA and CDR2 YSYEKL. The CDR3 totals 14 residues. DNA of the CDR3: TGCGCCAGCAATGACAGAAGCAGAAATTCACCCCTCCACTTT. This gives the protein CASNDRSRNSPLHF.

The rearrangement uses TRBV19 and TRBJ1-2; D call uncertain. V was trimmed by 3 bases and J by 7 bases, leaving 9 bases between them. CDR1 and CDR2 from the germline V gene are LNHDA and SQIVND (reference sequence). The CDR3 contains 12 residues. CDR3 sequence (DNA): TGTGCCAGTAGTATTCAGGTTGGTGGCTACACCTTC. This sequence encodes CASSIQVGGYTF.

This clone came up once. The CDR3 spells CASSLQRTSAIYEQFF. The CDR3 DNA follows: TGTGCCAGCAGCTTGCAACGGACTAGCGCAATATATGAGCAGTTCTTC. The J gene is TRBJ2-1, the V gene TRBV5-6; 9 bases line up with TRBD2. V trimming: 1 base; J trimming: 8 bases; junction bases outside the gene matches: 10. The length of the CDR3 is 16 residues. Germline V gene data show CDR1 as SGHDT and CDR2 as YYEEEE.

J is TRBJ2-3 and V is TRBV3-1 (or the pseudogene TRBV3-2), with unresolved D. Between the trimmed V and J ends, which lost 4 bases and 1 base, there was a span of 15 bases. The CDR3 length is 16 residues. CDR1 LGHDT and CDR2 YNNKEL come from the germline V gene (reference sequence). The CDR3 DNA reads TGTGCCAGCAGCCGACATCAGTCGTTGGGCACAGATACGCAGTATTTT. Protein product: CASSRHQSLGTDTQYF.

This chain links TRBV4-1 with TRBJ2-1; D call uncertain. V lost 1 base, J lost 13 bases, and 8 bases lay in between. The CDR3 loop spans 11 amino acids. The V gene's germline CDR1 is MGHRA and CDR2 YSYEKL. CDR3 amino acids: CASSQGVVQFF. The CDR3 nucleotides are TGCGCCAGCAGCCAAGGGGTAGTCCAGTTCTTC.

The chain uses TRBV2 and TRBJ2-1, with unresolved D. The CDR3 has 13 residues. The germline V and J ends were trimmed by 4 bases and 8 bases, with 12 bases remaining between them. CDR1 is SNHLY, CDR2 FYNNEI, per germline. CDR3 DNA sequence: TGTGCCAGCAGTGCCTTGACGGTCGATGAGCAGTTCTTC. Translation gives CASSALTVDEQFF. The full variable domain, in which reference TRBV2 and TRBJ2-1 provide the parts outside the CDR3, is EPEVTQTPSHQVTQMGQEVILRCVPISNHLYFYWYRQILGQKVEFLVSFYNNEISEKSEIFDDQFSVERPDGSNFTLKIRSTKLEDSAMYFCASSALTVDEQFFGPGTRLTVL.

CDR3 nucleotides: TGTGCCAGCAGAAACGCCGGGACAGGGAGTGAAAAACTGTTTTTT. Its translation: CASRNAGTGSEKLFF. The rearrangement joins TRBV6-5 to TRBJ1-4; 9 positions match TRBD1. Germline V gene data show CDR1 as MNHEY and CDR2 as SVGAGI. The CDR3 is 15 residues long. Trimming at V came to 6 bases and at J to 7 bases, leaving 9 bases not matched to a gene.

This chain uses TRBV27 with TRBJ2-1, with 8 nucleotides matching TRBD2. J lost 9 bases, V lost 3 bases, and 7 bases had no gene match. There are 14 residues in the CDR3. Per germline, CDR1 MNHEY and CDR2 SMNVEV (reference sequence). Written as DNA, the CDR3 is TGTGCCAGCAGTTTGTGGAGCGGGAGAGTTGAGCAGTTCTTC. Protein product: CASSLWSGRVEQFF.

The V gene is TRBV12-3 or TRBV12-4, the J gene TRBJ2-1; tentatively, D is TRBD2 (5 bases). V lost 3 bases and J 14 bases, leaving 14 bases between the germline ends. The CDR3 has 12 residues. CDR3 sequence reads: CASSFREGREFF. CDR3 DNA: TGTGCCAGCAGTTTTCGAGAGGGAAGGGAGTTCTTC.

This clone has a single count. V usage is TRBV5-1 and J usage is TRBJ2-7; 7 bases map to TRBD2. Trimming removed 1 base from V and 5 bases from J; junction bases left unmatched: 9. Germline-derived CDR1 and CDR2 are SGHRS and YFSETQ. CDR3 length: 15 residues. CDR3 sequence reads: CASSLKGGSRHEQYF. CDR3 in DNA: TGCGCCAGCAGCTTGAAGGGCGGGAGTCGGCACGAGCAGTACTTC. Complete variable domain (other parts from reference TRBV5-1 and TRBJ2-7): KAGVTQTPRYLIKTRGQQVTLSCSPISGHRSVSWYQQTPGQGLQFLFEYFSETQRNKGNFPGRFSGRQFSNSRSEMNVSTLELGDSALYLCASSLKGGSRHEQYFGPGTRLTVT.

The chain carries TRBV19 and TRBJ2-7, with TRBD1 matching over 9 bases. There are 14 residues in the CDR3. The germline CDR1 and CDR2 sequences are LNHDA and SQIVND (reference sequence). The V and J ends lost 5 bases and 0 bases, in that order; junction bases with no gene match: 2. The CDR3 is CASSGTGSSYEQYF. The DNA for the CDR3 is TGTGCCAGTAGTGGGACAGGGAGCTCCTACGAGCAGTACTTC.

This clone was counted a few times. The chain links TRBV6-2 or TRBV6-3 to TRBJ2-5; TRBD2 aligns across 7 bases. The length of the CDR3 is 14 residues. The V gene's germline CDR1 is MNHEY and CDR2 SVGEGT. The V segment lost 7 bases and the J segment 2 bases; nucleotides outside the gene matches: 7. CDR3 nucleotide sequence: TGTGCCAGCACCCCGGGGGGTAATCAAGAGACCCAGTACTTC. This encodes CASTPGGNQETQYF.

The chain links TRBV7-9 to TRBJ2-1; possibly TRBD1 for D (6 bases). CDR3 size: 15 residues. V gave up 5 bases and J gave up 2 bases, with 13 bases separating them. Germline assignment: CDR1 SEHNR and CDR2 FQNEAQ (reference sequence). CDR3 coding DNA: TGTGCCAGCAGCCTTCGCCGGGACACCTACAATGAGCAGTTCTTC. Translated, it gives CASSLRRDTYNEQFF.

This chain uses TRBV28 with TRBJ2-7, with 9 bases lining up with TRBD1. The CDR3 runs 20 residues. Trimming at V came to 6 bases and at J to 7 bases, leaving 28 bases not matched to a gene. Germline CDR1 is MDHEN and CDR2 is SYDVKM. For the CDR3, the DNA is TGTGCCAGCAGCACTGAAAGCGGACAGGGGATAGTCAGTACTCTCGGGGAGCAGTACTTC. Translation gives CASSTESGQGIVSTLGEQYF.